Each of the 19 T cell receptor beta chains below was sequenced from the same sample in a study of blood T cell repertoires in COVID-19. The repertoire was sequenced with immunoSEQ multiplex PCR; TCRdb's copy has only in-frame clones and lacks some. The sample includes some 210,000 clones, roughly nine tenths of them seen just once. The sample consisted of peripheral blood. The source is a man between 60 and 75 years old who had recovered from COVID-19.

The V call is TRBV7-3, the J call TRBJ2-7; 11 bases match TRBD2. Germline V gene sequence: CDR1 SGHTA, CDR2 FQGTGA. This CDR3 is built from 15 residues. Losses at the gene ends were 6 bases for V and 2 bases for J; bases not matched to a gene: 6. The DNA of the CDR3 is TGTGCCAGCAGTTCACTAGCGGGGGCGACCTACGAGCAGTACTTC. It codes for CASSSLAGATYEQYF. Filled out from reference TRBV7-3 and TRBJ2-7, the complete variable domain reads GAGVSQTPSNKVTEKGKYVELRCDPISGHTALYWYRQSLGQGPEFLIYFQGTGAADDSGLPNDRFFAVRPEGSVSTLKIQRTERGDSAVYLCASSSLAGATYEQYFGPGTRLTVT.

V is TRBV6-5 and J is TRBJ1-2; a weak D match, TRBD1 (5 bases). Germline CDR1 and CDR2: MNHEY and SVGAGI. The V end lost 0 bases, the J end lost 8 bases, and 19 bases lay between the germline ends. The CDR3 length is 16 residues. DNA of the CDR3: TGTGCCAGCAGTTACTCGAGTATATTCGGGGGTTTCGGCTACACCTTC. It specifies CASSYSSIFGGFGYTF.

The J gene is TRBJ2-7, the V gene TRBV2; tentative D call: TRBD1 (5 bases). Germline assignment: CDR1 SNHLY and CDR2 FYNNEI. The V end was cut by 6 bases, the J end by 1 base, with 13 bases between. This CDR3 region has 14 residues. CDR3 in amino acids: CASRLQEISYEQYF. In DNA form, the CDR3 reads TGTGCCAGCAGACTACAGGAAATATCCTACGAGCAGTACTTC. The whole variable domain, remainder taken from reference TRBV2 and TRBJ2-7, is EPEVTQTPSHQVTQMGQEVILRCVPISNHLYFYWYRQILGQKVEFLVSFYNNEISEKSEIFDDQFSVERPDGSNFTLKIRSTKLEDSAMYFCASRLQEISYEQYFGPGTRLTVT.

The rearrangement joins TRBV2 to TRBJ1-5; 7 bases match TRBD1. This CDR3 is 15 amino acids long. The trim removed 4 bases at V and 0 bases at J, leaving 3 bases unmatched. CDR1 and CDR2 (germline): SNHLY, FYNNEI. Here the CDR3 reads CASSGQGVSNQPQHF. As DNA, the CDR3 is TGTGCCAGCAGTGGACAGGGAGTTAGCAATCAGCCCCAGCATTTT.

This chain uses TRBV25-1 with TRBJ2-7; 9 nucleotides agree with TRBD1. CDR1 and CDR2 (germline): MGHDK, SYGVNS. The CDR3 extends over 18 amino acids. The V and J ends lost 3 bases and 0 bases, in that order; junction bases with no gene match: 12. CDR3 region: CASSEEGQGVGTSYEQYF. The CDR3 DNA follows: TGTGCCAGCAGTGAGGAGGGACAGGGAGTCGGGACCTCCTACGAGCAGTACTTC.

This clone was detected only once. V is TRBV5-1 and J is TRBJ2-2; possibly TRBD1 for D (6 bases). V shed 0 bases and J shed 5 bases, with 17 bases lying between them. The CDR3 runs to 17 residues. Germline CDR1 is SGHRS and CDR2 is YFSETQ. In DNA form, the CDR3 reads TGCGCCAGCAGCTTGGGAACAGGGAGCACTTATACCGGGGAGCTGTTTTTT. Protein product: CASSLGTGSTYTGELFF.

The chain joins TRBV12-5 to TRBJ2-1, with unresolved D. The CDR3 runs 13 residues. V was trimmed by 1 base and J by 3 bases, leaving 4 bases between them. Looked up from germline, CDR1 is LGHNT and CDR2 is FRNRAP. CDR3 nucleotides: TGTGCTAGTGGTTTGGACTACTACAATGAGCAGTTCTTC. This sequence encodes CASGLDYYNEQFF.

This chain connects TRBV10-3 to TRBJ1-1; D is perhaps TRBD1 (6 bases). The germline gives CDR1 ENHRY, CDR2 SYGVKD. V lost 1 base to trimming and J lost 1 base, with 10 bases between them. This CDR3 comprises 15 residues. DNA of the CDR3: TGTGCCATCAGTGAGTATCCACAGGGGAACACTGAAGCTTTCTTT. Protein sequence: CAISEYPQGNTEAFF.

The chain links TRBV10-3 to TRBJ2-7; D is possibly TRBD2 (5 bases). The germline V gene has CDR1 ENHRY and CDR2 SYGVKD. V was clipped by 2 bases and J by 3 bases, with 11 bases between them. The CDR3 is 14 residues long. DNA for the CDR3: TGTGCCATCAGTGAGCGGGAACTGGGCTACGAGCAGTACTTC. Protein product: CAISERELGYEQYF.

This chain links TRBV15 with TRBJ2-5, with TRBD1 matching 9 bases. There are 14 residues in the CDR3. J was trimmed by 5 bases and V by 9 bases; bases with no gene match: 10. CDR1 and CDR2 (germline): LNHNV, YYDKDF (reference sequence). Here the CDR3 reads CATSTGGGSETQYF. CDR3 bases: TGTGCCACGTCAACAGGGGGCGGCTCGGAGACCCAGTACTTC. The full variable domain, with the rest looked up from reference TRBV15 and TRBJ2-5, is DAMVIQNPRYQVTQFGKPVTLSCSQTLNHNVMYWYQQKSSQAPKLLFHYYDKDFNNEADTPDNFQSRRPNTSFCFLDIRSPGLGDTAMYLCATSTGGGSETQYFGPGTRLLVL.

This rearrangement joins TRBV2 to TRBJ2-5; possible D gene TRBD2, 5 bases. Germline V gene sequence: CDR1 SNHLY, CDR2 FYNNEI. Trimming left V 6 bases short and J 3 bases short, with 11 bases between. This CDR3 spans 13 amino acids. This chain's CDR3 is CASSLLREETQYF. CDR3 nucleotide sequence: TGTGCCAGCAGCCTACTGAGGGAAGAGACCCAGTACTTC.

The rearrangement joins TRBV10-3 to TRBJ2-7; 12 bases are a match to TRBD1. The V segment lost 11 bases and the J segment 5 bases; nucleotides outside the gene matches: 10. From germline, CDR1 is ENHRY and CDR2 SYGVKD. This CDR3 region has 14 residues. As DNA, the CDR3 is TGTGCCTCCAGCAGGGACAGGGGGCCCGACGAGCAGTACTTC. This encodes CASSRDRGPDEQYF.

V usage is TRBV6-2 or TRBV6-3 and J usage is TRBJ2-2; a possible D gene is TRBD1 (7 bases). This CDR3 is 15 amino acids long. From germline, CDR1 is MNHEY and CDR2 SVGEGT. Trimming shortened V by 5 bases and J by 8 bases, and 18 bases separated the two germline ends. The CDR3 region has the DNA TGTGCCAGCAGTGCCCAGACAGGGACTCTGGGGGAGCTGTTTTTT. This encodes CASSAQTGTLGELFF.

The chain recombines TRBV19 with TRBJ2-2, with D possibly TRBD2 on 6 matching bases. The CDR3 extends over 13 amino acids. The V gene lost 3 bases and the J gene lost 6 bases, with 8 bases spanning the gap. Germline assignment: CDR1 LNHDA and CDR2 SQIVND (reference sequence). CDR3 region: CASSMEGAGELFF. CDR3 DNA: TGTGCCAGTAGTATGGAGGGTGCCGGGGAGCTGTTTTTT.

The chain employs TRBV3-1 (or the pseudogene TRBV3-2) and TRBJ2-7; 11 nucleotides match TRBD2. CDR1 is LGHDT, CDR2 YNNKEL, per germline (reference sequence). V lost 2 bases and J lost 4; bases outside the gene matches: 10. CDR3 length: 17 amino acids. This CDR3 is CASSQTSNTSGSYEQYF. CDR3 in DNA: TGTGCCAGCAGCCAAACCAGCAACACTAGCGGGAGTTACGAGCAGTACTTC.

This clone was picked up one time. The chain is built from TRBV27 and TRBJ2-3; 12 nucleotides match TRBD2. J gave up 6 bases and V 5 bases, and 9 bases lay outside the gene matches. Germline V gives CDR1 MNHEY, CDR2 SMNVEV (reference sequence). This CDR3 is built from 16 residues. For the CDR3, the DNA is TGTGCCAGCAGTCCAGGGACTAGCGGGTTCATTGATACGCAGTATTTT. It yields the protein CASSPGTSGFIDTQYF.

V and J are TRBV19 and TRBJ2-3; 12 bases match TRBD2. Trimming cost V 5 bases and J 8 bases; bases outside gene matches: 5. The V gene's germline CDR1 is LNHDA and CDR2 SQIVND (reference sequence). The CDR3 covers 14 residues. Here the CDR3 reads CASSSTSGSGTQYF. In DNA form, the CDR3 reads TGTGCCAGTAGTTCGACTAGCGGGAGTGGTACGCAGTATTTT.

This clone has more than one count but fewer than ten. The chain employs TRBV7-9 and TRBJ2-5; 10 bases line up with TRBD2. CDR3 size: 16 residues. Germline V gene lookup returns CDR1 SEHNR and CDR2 FQNEAQ (reference sequence). J gave up 2 bases and V 3 bases, and 6 bases lay outside the gene matches. The CDR3 spells CASSFLPAGGQETQYF. In DNA form, the CDR3 reads TGTGCCAGCAGCTTTCTCCCAGCGGGAGGGCAAGAGACCCAGTACTTC.

This chain joins TRBV5-8 and TRBJ1-5, with 9 bases identical to TRBD1. CDR3 length equals 16 residues. Germline V CDR1 and CDR2: SGHTS, YDEGEE. V lost 4 bases and J lost 3; bases outside the gene matches: 8. The chain's CDR3 is CASSRPGTGPNQPQHF. The DNA of the CDR3 is TGTGCCAGCAGCCGTCCCGGGACAGGGCCCAATCAGCCCCAGCATTTT.